This T cell receptor (beta chain) was recorded in a study of technical replicates of blood from several donors. TCRdb's table, derived via immunoSEQ multiplex PCR, lists solely in-frame clones and lacks some. The table has approximately 73,000 clones, more than 85% seen once. The CDR3 is 12 residues long. CDR1 and CDR2 (germline): SEHNR, FQNEAQ (reference sequence). Trimming cost V 3 bases and J 10 bases; bases outside gene matches: 2. The specimen was T cells isolated from PBMCs. This TCR derives from a human donor in good health. The chain recombines TRBV7-9 with TRBJ2-1; TRBD1 matches 8 bases. The CDR3 nucleotides are TGTGCCAGCAGCTTTCAGGGGGCGGAGCAGTTCTTC. As protein: CASSFQGAEQFF. Full variable domain (rest looked up from reference TRBV7-9 and TRBJ2-1): DTGVSQNPRHKITKRGQNVTFRCDPISEHNRLYWYRQTLGQGPEFLTYFQNEAQLEKSRLLSDRFSAERPKGSFSTLEIQRTEQGDSAMYLCASSFQGAEQFFGPGTRLTVL.